This TCR beta chain was recovered during a study of blood T cell repertoires in COVID-19. This CDR3 region has 13 residues. V was pared by 2 bases and J by 3 bases, with 7 bases between. The germline V gene encodes CDR1 SEHNR and CDR2 FQNEAQ (reference sequence). Only one count was recorded for this clone. Sequencing used immunoSEQ multiplex PCR; TCRdb keeps in-frame clones, though not all of them. The sample has about 250,000 clones, around 89% seen once. The TCR comes from a woman aged 55-70 years with COVID-19, enrolled during active disease. Material for sequencing was peripheral blood. This chain connects TRBV7-9 to TRBJ1-1, with D perhaps TRBD1 (5 bases). In nucleotides, the CDR3 is TGTGCCAGCAGCTTACAGGGCTACACTGAAGCTTTCTTT. It yields the protein CASSLQGYTEAFF. Together with reference TRBV7-9 and TRBJ1-1, the CDR3 gives the full variable domain: DTGVSQNPRHKITKRGQNVTFRCDPISEHNRLYWYRQTLGQGPEFLTYFQNEAQLEKSRLLSDRFSAERPKGSFSTLEIQRTEQGDSAMYLCASSLQGYTEAFFGQGTRLTVV.